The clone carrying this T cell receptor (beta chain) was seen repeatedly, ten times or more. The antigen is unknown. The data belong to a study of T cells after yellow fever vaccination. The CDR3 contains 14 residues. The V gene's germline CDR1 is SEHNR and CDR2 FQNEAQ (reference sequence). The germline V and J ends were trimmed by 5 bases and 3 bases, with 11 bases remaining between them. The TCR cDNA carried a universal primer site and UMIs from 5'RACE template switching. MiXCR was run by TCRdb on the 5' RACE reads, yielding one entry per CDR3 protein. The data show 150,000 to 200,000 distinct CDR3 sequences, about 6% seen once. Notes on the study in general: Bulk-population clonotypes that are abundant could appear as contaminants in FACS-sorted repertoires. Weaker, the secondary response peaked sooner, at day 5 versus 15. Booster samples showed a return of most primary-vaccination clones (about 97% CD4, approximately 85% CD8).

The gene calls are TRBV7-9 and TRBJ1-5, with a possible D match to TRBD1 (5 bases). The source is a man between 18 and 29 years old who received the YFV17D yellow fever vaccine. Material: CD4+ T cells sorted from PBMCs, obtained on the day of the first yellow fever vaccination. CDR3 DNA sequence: TGTGCCAGCAGCCGAGGTGGGGCCAATCAGCCCCAGCATTTT. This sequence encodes CASSRGGANQPQHF. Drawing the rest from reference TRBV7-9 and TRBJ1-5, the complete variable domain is DTGVSQNPRHKITKRGQNVTFRCDPISEHNRLYWYRQTLGQGPEFLTYFQNEAQLEKSRLLSDRFSAERPKGSFSTLEIQRTEQGDSAMYLCASSRGGANQPQHFGDGTRLSIL.